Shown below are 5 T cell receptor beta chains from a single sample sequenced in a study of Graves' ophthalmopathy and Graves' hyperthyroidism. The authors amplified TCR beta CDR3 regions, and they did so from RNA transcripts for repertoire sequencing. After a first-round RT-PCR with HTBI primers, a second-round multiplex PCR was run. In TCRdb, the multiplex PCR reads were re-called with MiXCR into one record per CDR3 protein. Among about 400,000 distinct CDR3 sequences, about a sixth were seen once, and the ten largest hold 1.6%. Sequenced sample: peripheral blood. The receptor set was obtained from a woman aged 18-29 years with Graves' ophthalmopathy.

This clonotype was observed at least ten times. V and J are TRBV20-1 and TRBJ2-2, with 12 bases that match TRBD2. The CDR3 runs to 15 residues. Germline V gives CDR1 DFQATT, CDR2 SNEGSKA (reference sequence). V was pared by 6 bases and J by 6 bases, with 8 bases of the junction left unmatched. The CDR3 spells CSAHASGRAPGELFF. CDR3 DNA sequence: TGCAGTGCACACGCTAGCGGGAGGGCCCCCGGGGAGCTGTTTTTT.

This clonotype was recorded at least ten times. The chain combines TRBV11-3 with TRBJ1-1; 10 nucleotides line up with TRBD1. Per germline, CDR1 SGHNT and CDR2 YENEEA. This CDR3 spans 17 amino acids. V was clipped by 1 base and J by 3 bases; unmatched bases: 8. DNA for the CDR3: TGTGCCAGCAGCTTAGGGACAGGGGGGGTTGAGGACACTGAAGCTTTCTTT. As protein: CASSLGTGGVEDTEAFF.

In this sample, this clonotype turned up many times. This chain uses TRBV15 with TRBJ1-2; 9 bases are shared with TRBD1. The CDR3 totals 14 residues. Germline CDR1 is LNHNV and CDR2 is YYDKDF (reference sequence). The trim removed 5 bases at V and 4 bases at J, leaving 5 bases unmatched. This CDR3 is CATSPPDRGYGYTF. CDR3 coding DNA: TGTGCCACCAGCCCACCGGACAGGGGCTATGGCTACACCTTC.

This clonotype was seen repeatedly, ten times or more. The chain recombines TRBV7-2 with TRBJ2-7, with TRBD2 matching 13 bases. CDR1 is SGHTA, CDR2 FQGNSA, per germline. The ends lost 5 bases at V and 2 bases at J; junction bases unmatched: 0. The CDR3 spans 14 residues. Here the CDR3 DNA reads TGTGCCAGCAGCACTAGCGGGAGGGCCTACGAGCAGTACTTC. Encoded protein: CASSTSGRAYEQYF. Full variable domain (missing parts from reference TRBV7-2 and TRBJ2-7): GAGVSQSPSNKVTEKGKDVELRCDPISGHTALYWYRQSLGQGLEFLIYFQGNSAPDKSGLPSDRFSAERTGGSVSTLTIQRTQQEDSAVYLCASSTSGRAYEQYFGPGTRLTVT.

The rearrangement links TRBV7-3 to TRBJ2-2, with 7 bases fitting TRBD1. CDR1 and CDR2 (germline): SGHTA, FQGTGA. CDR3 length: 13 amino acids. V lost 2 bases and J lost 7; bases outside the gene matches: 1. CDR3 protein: CASSLDRVGELFF. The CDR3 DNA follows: TGTGCCAGCAGCTTAGACAGGGTCGGGGAGCTGTTTTTT.